This TCR beta chain was sequenced in a study of CD8 T cells in ankylosing spondylitis (dated by TCRdb to the late 2010s). Background on the whole study: The study set out to find disease-linked TCR variants by profiling T cell receptor beta repertoires in ankylosing spondylitis patients and healthy donors. The full study cohort comprised around 25 ankylosing spondylitis patients and approximately 100 healthy donors. Peripheral blood was sampled, and synovial fluid was additionally collected from ankylosing spondylitis patients. What the study reported, not specific to this receptor: The disease-linked clones were reported as significantly enriched in matched synovial fluid samples from ankylosing spondylitis patients. Some TCR beta motif variants had previously been reported in synovial fluid and blood of reactive arthritis patients, which suggested common disease-initiation mechanisms. In peripheral blood, the disease-linked clones were found at relatively low frequencies and had a CD8+ phenotype. Blood from ankylosing spondylitis patients appeared to be characterized by a TCR beta motif composed of about eight highly homologous amino acid variants.

In this sample, this clonotype turned up a few times. Its antigen target is currently unknown. Base qualities are not recorded, but no much larger clone differs from it by a single base. Counted from cysteine to phenylalanine, this CDR3 has 15 amino acids. The retained sequence is limited to the CDR3, 45 bases, with the frame set at the first base. CDR1 and CDR2, looked up from the germline V gene, are MNHNS and SASEGT. The V and J ends are trimmed by 6 bases and 3 bases, leaving 16 bases between them. Sequencing used an Illumina HiSeq 2500. Quantitative 5'-RACE with molecular barcodes was the method used to prepare the TCR beta libraries. Concerning the study's data processing: Disease-linked TCR variants were identified with a new computational method built on a probabilistic model of VDJ rearrangement. The raw public reads went through TCRdb reprocessing: fastp at Q25, MiXCR clone calling, in-frame beta chains kept. Merged by CDR3 protein, the rows form single entries marked with the most common genes and DNA. V and J calls and clone size were set by TCRdb, not the authors. The sample table records 500,000 to 550,000 distinct CDR3 sequences; 12% of these occur just once. The top ten clones comprise approximately 6.3% of the sample.

The chain employs TRBV6-1 and TRBJ2-3, with the D gene tentatively TRBD1 or TRBD2, based on 5 matching bases in each. Sample: blood, either unsorted or a sorted T cell fraction (not recorded which). The origin of this receptor is a male donor with ankylosing spondylitis. The CDR3 in this case is CASSLQGVVTDTQYF. The DNA is TGTGCCAGCAGCCTTCAGGGAGTTGTTACAGATACGCAGTATTTT.